The T cell receptor beta chain under discussion was sequenced for a study of blood T cells in healthy people across ages. This clonotype was picked up a small number of times. Sequence at one end of the junction differs from germline and may be a read error. Primed by a sample-barcoded 5' primer and a J-beta primer mix, a second PCR proceeded for about 6 to 11 cycles. Using its own MiXCR run on the 5' RACE reads, TCRdb lists one record per CDR3 protein. The sample includes some 800,000 distinct CDR3 sequences, roughly 25% of them seen just once. The germline V gene encodes CDR1 KGHDR and CDR2 SFDVKD. The CDR3 totals 16 residues. The data also belong to a second study, concerning T cells of mothers and their children.

Sequencing used blood. This TCR was recovered from a boy aged 10-17 years in good health. The V and J genes are TRBV24-1 and TRBJ2-5; 9 bases fit TRBD2. The CDR3 protein is CATSDPLGGGRETQCF. CDR3 nucleotide sequence: TGTGCCACCAGTGACCCCTTAGGCGGCGGGAGGGAGACCCAGTGCTTC.